This T cell receptor (beta chain) was captured in a study of blood T cell repertoires in COVID-19. In the authors' workflow: Nucleated cell number was recorded as an estimate derived from reference gene primer amplification. Sequencing was performed with immunoSEQ multiplex PCR; in TCRdb, only in-frame clones are kept and a portion is missing. The V and J calls and the clone size are those of that table, but D and trimming were determined from the DNA. The data contain 290,000 or so clones, more than 85% of them singletons. Specimen: peripheral blood. The TCR was taken from a woman aged 25-40 years with COVID-19, enrolled during active disease.

The CDR3 sequence is CASSQQGPEKLFF. The CDR3 DNA reads TGTGCCAGCAGTCAACAGGGTCCCGAAAAACTGTTTTTT. The chain carries TRBV7-9 and TRBJ1-4; D might be TRBD1 (6 bases). CDR1 is SEHNR and CDR2 is FQNEAQ in the germline V gene (reference sequence). V lost 6 bases and J lost 8, with 13 bases in between. This CDR3 comprises 13 residues.